A selection of T cell receptor beta chains follows, all from one sample in a study of T cell responses to AZD1222 COVID-19 vaccine. Assay used: immunoSEQ multiplex PCR; TCRdb lists only in-frame clones, some missing. The sample has some 130,000 clones, around nine tenths seen once. The specimen comprised peripheral blood, sampled on day 0 of AZD1222 vaccination. These receptors were collected from an adult in good health. CDR3s include the opening cysteine and the closing phenylalanine or tryptophan. The D gene is left open where the match is weak. Not all rows give a size; the values are once, few, many and, for expanded clones, a class.

CDR3	DNA	size	J	length	D	V
CASSSRGLLSGNTIYF	TGTGCCAGCAGCTCCCGTGGACTGCTCTCTGGAAACACCATATATTTT	once	TRBJ1-3	16	.	TRBV7-2
CASSSDITYEQYF	TGTGCCAGTAGTTCGGACATCACCTACGAGCAGTACTTC	.	TRBJ2-7	13	.	TRBV19
CASSYGLSTYEQYF	TGTGCCAGCAGTTACGGTCTAAGCACCTACGAGCAGTACTTC	.	TRBJ2-7	14	.	TRBV6-5
CASSFRKGSGGNGYTF	TGTGCCAGCAGTTTTCGCAAAGGGTCAGGGGGCAATGGCTACACCTTC	.	TRBJ1-2	16	TRBD1	TRBV27
CASSYSHRVTGNTIYF	TGTGCCAGCAGTTACTCGCACAGGGTCACTGGAAACACCATATATTTT	.	TRBJ1-3	16	.	TRBV6-5
CASSPTGRGYTF	TGTGCCAGCAGCCCGACAGGGCGAGGCTACACCTTC	.	TRBJ1-2	12	TRBD1	TRBV7-2
CASSLGRDRGHTEAFF	TGTGCCAGCAGCTTGGGAAGAGACAGGGGGCACACTGAAGCTTTCTTT	once	TRBJ1-1	16	TRBD1	TRBV7-8
CASSLAGVNEQYF	TGTGCCAGCAGCTTAGCGGGGGTCAACGAGCAGTACTTC	.	TRBJ2-7	13	TRBD2	TRBV5-4
CASSLDSGTAVSPLHF	TGTGCCAGCAGCTTGGATTCAGGCACGGCGGTTTCACCCCTCCACTTT	.	TRBJ1-6	16	.	TRBV5-6
CASSYSGPANGETQYF	TGTGCCAGCAGTTACAGTGGCCCGGCGAATGGGGAGACCCAGTACTTC	.	TRBJ2-5	16	.	TRBV6-5
CASSLVDLGGTKTQYF	TGTGCCAGCAGCTTAGTCGATCTTGGGGGAACGAAGACCCAGTACTTC	once	TRBJ2-5	16	.	TRBV7-9